The 20 T cell receptor beta chains in this list originate from one sample, sequenced in a study of CD8 T cells in ankylosing spondylitis (dated by TCRdb to about 2017). Library method: 5' RACE. Sequenced on an Illumina HiSeq 2500. TCRdb's own reprocessing of the public reads used fastp at Q25 and MiXCR and kept productive beta chains. Here each entry gathers all rows of one CDR3 protein and keeps the most common genes and DNA. Here the sample has around 120,000 distinct CDR3 sequences; 9.3% occur a single time. 3% to 4% of the sample is taken by the ten largest. Sequenced material: blood, either unsorted or a sorted T cell fraction (not recorded which). The receptors were sampled from a male donor with ankylosing spondylitis or in good health (not recorded which).

This clonotype was found many times. This chain connects TRBV7-2 to TRBJ2-1; TRBD2 agrees at 7 bases. The CDR3 length is 16 residues. CDR1 SGHTA and CDR2 FQGNSA come from the germline V gene. V trimming: 2 bases; J trimming: 2 bases; junction bases outside the gene matches: 6. The CDR3 reads CASSLMRELTYNEQFF. CDR3 bases: TGTGCCAGCAGCTTAATGCGGGAGCTAACCTACAATGAGCAGTTCTTC. Complete variable domain (other parts from reference TRBV7-2 and TRBJ2-1): GAGVSQSPSNKVTEKGKDVELRCDPISGHTALYWYRQSLGQGLEFLIYFQGNSAPDKSGLPSDRFSAERTGGSVSTLTIQRTQQEDSAVYLCASSLMRELTYNEQFFGPGTRLTVL.

The chain links TRBV20-1 to TRBJ1-4; TRBD1 aligns across 7 bases. V was pared by 6 bases and J by 8 bases, with 9 bases of the junction left unmatched. The CDR3 has 13 residues. Germline CDR1 DFQATT, CDR2 SNEGSKA (reference sequence). DNA for the CDR3: TGCAGTGCACCCGGGACAGTAAAGGAAAAACTGTTTTTT. Its translation: CSAPGTVKEKLFF.

This clonotype was picked up many times. This chain links TRBV12-3 or TRBV12-4 with TRBJ2-1; a possible D gene is TRBD2 (5 bases). The length of the CDR3 is 15 residues. Trimming stripped 7 bases from V and 0 bases from J, with 13 bases between. Written as DNA, the CDR3 is TGTGCCAGCAAGGGAGTGGGAAGCTCCTACAATGAGCAGTTCTTC. Translation: CASKGVGSSYNEQFF.

This clonotype was found a few times. This chain joins TRBV5-6 and TRBJ2-7; tentative D call: TRBD2 (6 bases). V dropped 5 bases and J dropped 2 bases, with 17 bases sitting between them. CDR3 length equals 15 residues. The germline V gene encodes CDR1 SGHDT and CDR2 YYEEEE. CDR3 DNA: TGTGCCAGCAGTTCTCGGAGGGTTCTCACCTACGAGCAGTACTTC. This encodes CASSSRRVLTYEQYF.

This clonotype was recorded many times. The rearrangement uses TRBV4-2 and TRBJ2-1; TRBD1 matches at 8 bases. CDR1 is LGHNA, CDR2 YNFKEQ, per germline. CDR3 size: 15 residues. The ends lost 0 bases at V and 6 bases at J; junction bases unmatched: 4. The CDR3: CASSQDRTGSNEQFF. CDR3 nucleotide sequence: TGTGCCAGCAGCCAAGATAGGACAGGGTCCAATGAGCAGTTCTTC.

About this clonotype: A much larger clone differs by one base, so this may be a read error. The chain combines TRBV20-1 with TRBJ2-3; D remains ambiguous. The CDR3 totals 17 residues. Germline CDR1 and CDR2: DFQATT and SNEGSKA (reference sequence). The CDR3 is CCARDMLAQNWGDTQYF. Here the CDR3 DNA reads TGCTGTGCTAGAGATATGTTAGCCCAGAACTGGGGAGATACGCAGTATTTT.

Many counts were recorded for this clonotype. The chain has TRBV7-3 and TRBJ2-1; 7 positions agree with TRBD1. Germline CDR1 SGHTA, CDR2 FQGTGA. The CDR3 length is 16 residues. V was pared by 1 base and J by 0 bases, with 3 bases of the junction left unmatched. This CDR3 reads CASSLISGGSYNEQFF. CDR3 coding DNA: TGTGCCAGCAGCTTAATCTCAGGGGGCTCCTACAATGAGCAGTTCTTC.

This clonotype was detected many times. This sequence joins TRBV7-6 and TRBJ2-7; perhaps D is TRBD1 or TRBD2 (5 bases each). CDR1 is SGHVS and CDR2 is FNYEAQ in the germline V gene. Between the trimmed V and J ends, which lost 3 bases and 0 bases, there was a span of 12 bases. The CDR3 runs to 15 residues. The CDR3 is CASSFSGTGSYEQYF. CDR3 sequence (DNA): TGTGCCAGCAGCTTTTCGGGGACCGGCTCCTACGAGCAGTACTTC. The full variable domain, its missing parts supplied by reference TRBV7-6 and TRBJ2-7, is GAGVSQSPRYKVTKRGQDVALRCDPISGHVSLYWYRQALGQGPEFLTYFNYEAQQDKSGLPNDRFSAERPEGSISTLTIQRTEQRDSAMYRCASSFSGTGSYEQYFGPGTRLTVT.

This clonotype was detected many times. V is TRBV5-1 and J is TRBJ1-1, with D tentatively TRBD1 (6 bases). CDR3 length equals 14 residues. V lost 0 bases, J lost 1 base, and 7 bases lay in between. Looked up from germline, CDR1 is SGHRS and CDR2 is YFSETQ. Here the CDR3 reads CASSLGQENTEAFF. The CDR3, as DNA: TGCGCCAGCAGCTTGGGACAGGAGAACACTGAAGCTTTCTTT.

On this clonotype itself: A much larger clone sits a single nucleotide away, making a read error possible. J is TRBJ1-1 and V is TRBV7-9; D not certain. This CDR3 is built from 13 residues. Germline assignment: CDR1 SEHNR and CDR2 FQNEAQ (reference sequence). The CDR3 loop reads CASSSETAPESFF. CDR3 DNA: TGTGCCAGCAGCTCGGAGACTGCTCCTGAATCTTTCTTT. Supplemented by reference TRBV7-9 and TRBJ1-1, the full variable domain reads DTGVSQNPRHKITKRGQNVTFRCDPISEHNRLYWYRQTLGQGPEFLTYFQNEAQLEKSRLLSDRFSAERPKGSFSTLEIQRTEQGDSAMYLCASSSETAPESFFGQGTRLTVV.

This clonotype was observed many times. V usage is TRBV9 and J usage is TRBJ2-7, with 11 bases matching TRBD2. This CDR3 has 17 amino acids. J was trimmed by 6 bases and V by 0 bases; bases with no gene match: 11. Germline CDR1 and CDR2: SGDLS and YYNGEE. The CDR3 loop is CASSVACGTSGLCEQYF. In nucleotides, the CDR3 is TGTGCCAGCAGCGTAGCTTGCGGGACTAGCGGCCTTTGCGAGCAGTACTTC.

This clonotype was detected many times. The chain recombines TRBV5-1 with TRBJ2-4; TRBD1 matches at 9 bases. The germline V gene encodes CDR1 SGHRS and CDR2 YFSETQ. The CDR3 covers 13 residues. V shed 7 bases and J 5 bases; nucleotides not matched to a gene: 4. The CDR3 DNA follows: TGCGCCAGCCGGACAGGGGCCCAAAACATTCAGTACTTC. Its protein is CASRTGAQNIQYF.

The J gene is TRBJ2-1, the V gene TRBV4-3; D is unresolved. V lost 1 base, J lost 8 bases, and 15 bases lay in between. Germline loops: CDR1 LGHNA, CDR2 YSLEER. This CDR3 region has 15 residues. The DNA of the CDR3 is TGCGCCAGCAGCCAAGTGGTTGGGGTGGGCGATGAGCAGTTCTTC. Amino acid sequence: CASSQVVGVGDEQFF.

This clonotype appeared many times. V gene TRBV7-7 combines with J gene TRBJ2-7; 8 bases are shared with TRBD2. This CDR3 is 16 amino acids long. V gave up 4 bases and J gave up 0 bases; unmatched junction bases: 8. The germline gives CDR1 SSHAT, CDR2 FNYEAQ (reference sequence). DNA for the CDR3: TGTGCCAGCAGCTCAGATTCCGGGACTAGCTCCTACGAGCAGTACTTC. Amino acids: CASSSDSGTSSYEQYF.

This clonotype has at least ten counts. The V gene is TRBV7-2, the J gene TRBJ2-2; no clear D gene. The V gene lost 1 base and the J gene lost 1 base, with 7 bases spanning the gap. CDR3 length: 15 amino acids. Germline V CDR1 and CDR2: SGHTA, FQGNSA. For the CDR3, the DNA is TGTGCCAGCAGCTTAGTCCTCGTGAACACCGGGGAGCTGTTTTTT. Translation: CASSLVLVNTGELFF.

The table lists this clonotype with a few counts. CDR3 coding DNA: TGTGCTAGTGGTTTGGCGGGACAGGGAAGGGAAGGCTACACCTTC. Encoded protein: CASGLAGQGREGYTF. This chain joins TRBV12-5 and TRBJ1-2; 9 bases agree with TRBD1. CDR1 and CDR2 from the germline V gene are LGHNT and FRNRAP. Trimming at V came to 1 base and at J to 8 bases, leaving 8 bases not matched to a gene. The CDR3 consists of 15 residues.

In its sample, this clonotype was seen many times. This chain uses TRBV20-1 with TRBJ1-1; perhaps TRBD1 as D (6 bases). Germline CDR1 is DFQATT and CDR2 is SNEGSKA (reference sequence). This CDR3 has 14 amino acids. V lost 5 bases and J 1 base, leaving 14 bases between the germline ends. Written as DNA, the CDR3 is TGCAGTGCTGACTCGGACAGACCGAACACTGAAGCTTTCTTT. Encoded protein: CSADSDRPNTEAFF.

About this clonotype itself: At one end, the junction sequence differs from germline, possibly due to a read error. The rearrangement uses TRBV30 and TRBJ1-3; D is unresolved. Germline V gene lookup returns CDR1 GTSNPN and CDR2 SVGIG (reference sequence). The CDR3 has 13 residues. The CDR3 DNA is TGTGCCTGGTCTCTCCTCTCTGGAAGCACCATATATTTT. This encodes CAWSLLSGSTIYF. The full variable domain, its missing parts supplied by reference TRBV30 and TRBJ1-3, is SQTIHQWPATLVQPVGSPLSLECTVEGTSNPNLYWYRQAAGRGLQLLFYSVGIGQISSEVPQNLSASRPQDRQFILSSKKLLLSDSGFYLCAWSLLSGSTIYFGEGSWLTVV.

In its sample, this clonotype was seen many times. This chain links TRBV5-1 with TRBJ1-4; 7 nucleotides line up with TRBD1. The J segment lost 6 bases and the V segment lost 3 bases, leaving 8 bases of the junction unmatched. The germline V gene encodes CDR1 SGHRS and CDR2 YFSETQ. This CDR3 region has 15 residues. The CDR3, as DNA: TGCGCCAGCAGCTCGACAGGGAATCAGCATGAAAAACTGTTTTTT. Translating it yields CASSSTGNQHEKLFF.

This clonotype was counted once. Possible read error: a much larger clone is one base away. J is TRBJ1-3 and V is TRBV5-1; unclear D gene. The germline CDR1 and CDR2 sequences are SGHRS and YFSETQ. The V gene lost 0 bases and the J gene lost 2 bases, with 9 bases spanning the gap. This CDR3 has 15 residues. CDR3 DNA sequence: TGCGCCAGCAGCTTGGACCCTTCCACTGGAAACACCATATATTTT. It encodes CASSLDPSTGNTIYF.